What follows are 30 T cell receptor beta chains derived from one specimen sequenced in a study of T cells in Graves' hyperthyroidism and ophthalmopathy. The TCR beta CDR3 regions underwent amplification using RNA transcripts as the source. HTBI primers were the set used in a first-round RT-PCR of the TCR CDR3. TCRdb fed the multiplex PCR reads into MiXCR, producing one record per CDR3 protein. The sample holds under 700,000 distinct CDR3 sequences, around 42% seen once. Material: peripheral blood or thyroid tissue (not recorded which). The receptors stem from a young woman with Graves' hyperthyroidism.

On this clonotype: One end of the junction fails to match germline, which may point to a read error. The chain uses TRBV10-3 and TRBJ2-7; D not certain. The CDR3 has 17 amino acids. CDR1 and CDR2 from the germline V gene are ENHRY and SYGVKD. The CDR3 loop is CASSFQTGRRSSYEQYF. In DNA form, the CDR3 reads TGTGCCAGCAGTTTCCAAACGGGCAGAAGGAGCTCCTACGAGCAGTACTTC.

In DNA, the CDR3 is TGTGCCAGTAGAGAACAGGGGATGCGTGACATGAACACTGAAGCTTTCTTT. This codes for CASREQGMRDMNTEAFF. The chain is built from TRBV19 and TRBJ1-1; 7 positions agree with TRBD1. CDR1 and CDR2 (germline): LNHDA, SQIVND (reference sequence). The CDR3 consists of 17 residues. With 6 bases clipped from V and 0 bases from J, the junction kept 13 bases outside the gene matches.

The chain combines TRBV5-1 with TRBJ1-6; D is unresolved. The CDR3 contains 16 residues. Germline lookup yields CDR1 SGHRS and CDR2 YFSETQ. Trimming shortened V by 0 bases and J by 5 bases, and 12 bases separated the two germline ends. The CDR3 region is CASSLGARTDNSPLHF. The CDR3 DNA reads as TGCGCCAGCAGCTTGGGGGCCAGGACCGATAATTCACCCCTCCACTTT.

Here the CDR3 reads CASSADIYEQYF. For the CDR3, the DNA is TGTGCCAGCAGTGCAGACATCTACGAGCAGTACTTC. This chain uses TRBV6-6 with TRBJ2-7; D is ambiguous. Looked up from germline, CDR1 is MNHNY and CDR2 is SVGAGI (reference sequence). This CDR3 is built from 12 residues. Trimming left V 5 bases short and J 3 bases short, with 8 bases between.

The chain employs TRBV29-1 and TRBJ1-1; D possibly corresponds to TRBD1 (5 bases). Germline V gene lookup returns CDR1 SQVTM and CDR2 ANQGSEA. This CDR3 contains 14 residues. V was shortened by 1 base and J by 0 bases, with 9 bases between the two germline ends. For the CDR3, the DNA is TGCAGCGTTGAAGGGCAGGGCGTGAACACTGAAGCTTTCTTT. Encoded protein: CSVEGQGVNTEAFF.

The CDR3 loop reads CASSPPPGGKETQYF. DNA of the CDR3: TGTGCCAGCAGCCCACCTCCGGGAGGGAAAGAGACCCAGTACTTC. V and J are TRBV7-2 and TRBJ2-5; TRBD2 matches at 8 bases. CDR1 and CDR2 (germline): SGHTA, FQGNSA. The CDR3 extends over 15 amino acids. The V and J ends lost 5 bases and 3 bases, in that order; junction bases with no gene match: 8.

This chain joins TRBV7-2 and TRBJ2-5; D is perhaps TRBD1 (6 bases). The germline V and J ends were trimmed by 6 bases and 4 bases, with 12 bases remaining between them. The CDR3 is made up of 13 amino acids. Per germline, CDR1 SGHTA and CDR2 FQGNSA. CDR3 sequence (DNA): TGTGCCAGCAGTACAGGGAGACGAGAGACCCAGTACTTC. Translated: CASSTGRRETQYF. The variable domain in full, with the rest retrieved from reference TRBV7-2 and TRBJ2-5, is GAGVSQSPSNKVTEKGKDVELRCDPISGHTALYWYRQSLGQGLEFLIYFQGNSAPDKSGLPSDRFSAERTGGSVSTLTIQRTQQEDSAVYLCASSTGRRETQYFGPGTRLLVL.

V usage is TRBV19 and J usage is TRBJ2-7, with 8 bases matching TRBD2. This CDR3 has 15 residues. J gave up 3 bases and V 3 bases, and 7 bases lay outside the gene matches. The germline V gene encodes CDR1 LNHDA and CDR2 SQIVND (reference sequence). CDR3 DNA: TGTGCCAGTAGTATGGGGAGCGGGAGAGGCTACGAGCAGTACTTC. Amino acids: CASSMGSGRGYEQYF.

This rearrangement joins TRBV7-8 to TRBJ1-5, with TRBD1 identical over 10 bases. This CDR3 is built from 15 residues. V was clipped by 0 bases and J by 7 bases; unmatched bases: 3. The germline CDR1 and CDR2 sequences are SGHVS and FQNEAQ. The CDR3 region is CASSLARDRGQPQHF. DNA of the CDR3: TGTGCCAGCAGCTTAGCAAGGGACAGGGGACAGCCCCAGCATTTT.

The table lists this clonotype with a few counts. The rearrangement uses TRBV7-9 and TRBJ1-2; D is unresolved. Germline lookup yields CDR1 SEHNR and CDR2 FQNEAQ (reference sequence). This CDR3 region has 14 residues. Trimming left V 5 bases short and J 4 bases short, with 14 bases between. CDR3 amino acids: CASSQDRAGYGYTF. CDR3 bases: TGTGCCAGCAGCCAAGATCGGGCAGGCTATGGCTACACCTTC.

This clonotype was counted at least ten times. The chain couples TRBV29-1 to TRBJ2-2; no clear D gene. V lost 8 bases and J 3 bases, leaving 10 bases between the germline ends. The CDR3 extends over 12 amino acids. Germline CDR1 and CDR2: SQVTM and ANQGSEA. CDR3 region: CSFVEHTGELFF. For the CDR3, the DNA is TGCAGCTTCGTTGAACACACCGGGGAGCTGTTTTTT.

This clonotype was observed at least ten times. The rearrangement uses TRBV10-3 and TRBJ2-6; D ambiguous. Trimming shortened V by 0 bases and J by 1 base, and 1 base separated the two germline ends. CDR3 size: 14 residues. Germline V lookup: CDR1 ENHRY, CDR2 SYGVKD. The CDR3 sequence: CAISESSGANVLTF. CDR3 nucleotide sequence: TGTGCCATCAGTGAGTCGTCTGGGGCCAACGTCCTGACTTTC.

V and J are TRBV2 and TRBJ2-5; TRBD2 aligns across 9 bases. The CDR3 is made up of 13 amino acids. CDR1 and CDR2 from the germline V gene are SNHLY and FYNNEI. V dropped 7 bases and J dropped 5; count of bases not matched to a gene: 5. This chain's CDR3 is CASTLAGRETQYF. The CDR3 coding sequence is TGTGCCAGCACCCTAGCGGGAAGGGAGACCCAGTACTTC.

The chain couples TRBV7-9 to TRBJ1-6; 8 bases fit TRBD1. The J segment lost 10 bases and the V segment lost 7 bases, leaving 6 bases of the junction unmatched. Germline values: CDR1 SEHNR, CDR2 FQNEAQ (reference sequence). This CDR3 region has 13 residues. The CDR3 loop reads CASTLTGDSPLHF. The CDR3 region has the DNA TGTGCCAGCACCCTGACAGGGGACTCACCCCTCCACTTT.

Of note for this clonotype: A single base separates this from a much larger clone, so it may be a read error. This rearrangement joins TRBV10-3 to TRBJ2-5; D is undetermined. CDR1 ENHRY and CDR2 SYGVKD come from the germline V gene. V lost 0 bases and J 4 bases, leaving 15 bases between the germline ends. This CDR3 spans 16 amino acids. The CDR3, as DNA: TGTGCCATCAGTGAGTCGTCTGGCGGTTGGGGAGAGACCCAGTACTTC. Translating gives CAISESSGGWGETQYF.

CDR3 region: CATSRDLRSGLFF. The CDR3 DNA reads as TGTGCCACCAGCAGAGATCTGCGGTCAGGGCTGTTTTTT. The genes are TRBV15 and TRBJ2-2; unclear D gene. V lost 0 bases to trimming and J lost 13 bases, with 12 bases between them. Germline V gene sequence: CDR1 LNHNV, CDR2 YYDKDF (reference sequence). This CDR3 contains 13 residues.

The chain couples TRBV24-1 to TRBJ2-7; TRBD1 agrees at 7 bases. V was pared by 4 bases and J by 4 bases, with 6 bases of the junction left unmatched. CDR1 and CDR2 (germline): KGHDR, SFDVKD. This CDR3 comprises 14 residues. In DNA form, the CDR3 reads TGTGCCACCAGTGACTCGGGACAGTATTACGAGCAGTACTTC. This translates into CATSDSGQYYEQYF.

This CDR3 reads CSARAPGLDYEQYF. DNA of the CDR3: TGCAGTGCTAGAGCTCCGGGACTAGATTACGAGCAGTACTTC. This sequence joins TRBV20-1 and TRBJ2-7, with 8 bases aligning to TRBD2. The CDR3 is 14 amino acids. The V gene end was trimmed by 1 base and the J gene end by 4 bases; junction bases not matched to a gene: 6. Per the germline V gene, CDR1 is DFQATT and CDR2 is SNEGSKA (reference sequence).

This rearrangement joins TRBV2 to TRBJ2-5; weak D call: TRBD2 (7 bases). Trimming removed 5 bases from V and 3 bases from J, with 13 bases in between. CDR1 SNHLY and CDR2 FYNNEI come from the germline V gene. The CDR3 sequence is 14 residues long. The CDR3 here is CASSRGASKETQYF. CDR3 in DNA: TGTGCCAGCAGTCGGGGGGCTAGCAAAGAGACCCAGTACTTC.

At least ten counts were recorded for this clonotype. The chain employs TRBV24-1 and TRBJ1-3; D is unclear. CDR1 KGHDR and CDR2 SFDVKD come from the germline V gene. V lost 6 bases, J lost 0 bases, and 2 bases lay in between. The CDR3 totals 12 residues. This CDR3 reads CATSTSGNTIYF. CDR3 DNA sequence: TGTGCCACCAGTACCTCTGGAAACACCATATATTTT.

This clonotype was observed a few times. The chain joins TRBV7-9 to TRBJ2-7; tentative D call: TRBD2 (5 bases). The CDR3 consists of 14 residues. Germline loops: CDR1 SEHNR, CDR2 FQNEAQ (reference sequence). V was cut by 8 bases and J by 0 bases, with 14 bases left in between. The CDR3 protein is CASGRGLHSYEQYF. Written as DNA, the CDR3 is TGTGCCAGCGGGCGAGGGCTTCACTCCTACGAGCAGTACTTC. Together with reference TRBV7-9 and TRBJ2-7, the CDR3 gives the full variable domain: DTGVSQNPRHKITKRGQNVTFRCDPISEHNRLYWYRQTLGQGPEFLTYFQNEAQLEKSRLLSDRFSAERPKGSFSTLEIQRTEQGDSAMYLCASGRGLHSYEQYFGPGTRLTVT.

This chain connects TRBV7-9 to TRBJ2-5, with 7 bases identical to TRBD2. V shed 5 bases and J 2 bases; nucleotides not matched to a gene: 8. Germline loops: CDR1 SEHNR, CDR2 FQNEAQ (reference sequence). The CDR3 runs to 15 residues. CDR3 residues: CASSLLSGPQETQYF. In nucleotides, the CDR3 is TGTGCCAGCAGCCTCCTTAGCGGGCCACAAGAGACCCAGTACTTC.

V is TRBV2 and J is TRBJ2-7; D possibly corresponds to TRBD1 (6 bases). This CDR3 spans 14 amino acids. V dropped 6 bases and J dropped 2 bases, with 14 bases sitting between them. Germline V gene lookup returns CDR1 SNHLY and CDR2 FYNNEI. CDR3 protein: CASRLETGTYEQYF. The CDR3 bases are TGTGCCAGCAGATTAGAGACAGGAACCTACGAGCAGTACTTC.

This clonotype was recorded at least ten times. The chain combines TRBV29-1 with TRBJ1-3; no clear D. The ends were cut back, 4 bases at V and 0 bases at J, with 13 bases in the middle. Germline V gene sequence: CDR1 SQVTM, CDR2 ANQGSEA. This CDR3 is built from 15 residues. The CDR3 bases are TGCAGCGTTGTAGGTCCACGAGGCTCTGGAAACACCATATATTTT. This codes for CSVVGPRGSGNTIYF. The variable domain in full, with the rest retrieved from reference TRBV29-1 and TRBJ1-3, is SAVISQKPSRDICQRGTSLTIQCQVDSQVTMMFWYRQQPGQSLTLIATANQGSEATYESGFVIDKFPISRPNLTFSTLTVSNMSPEDSSIYLCSVVGPRGSGNTIYFGEGSWLTVV.

This rearrangement joins TRBV12-3 or TRBV12-4 to TRBJ1-2, with TRBD1 matching over 9 bases. Trimming cost V 3 bases and J 6 bases; bases outside gene matches: 5. This CDR3 has 14 amino acids. In DNA, the CDR3 is TGTGCCAGCAGTTTCGGGACAGGGCTCGATGGCTACACCTTC. This gives the protein CASSFGTGLDGYTF.

This clonotype has a handful of counts. V and J are TRBV5-6 and TRBJ1-5, with TRBD1 matching 8 bases. J lost 6 bases, V lost 6 bases, and 8 bases had no gene match. Germline assignment: CDR1 SGHDT and CDR2 YYEEEE. The CDR3 extends over 14 amino acids. The chain's CDR3 is CASKGQGAVQPQHF. The CDR3 coding sequence is TGTGCCAGCAAGGGCCAGGGGGCCGTTCAGCCCCAGCATTTT.

This chain links TRBV5-1 with TRBJ2-5; TRBD2 matches 13 bases. Trimming took 6 bases from V and 5 from J; bases not matched to a gene: 10. This CDR3 has 16 amino acids. Germline V gene lookup returns CDR1 SGHRS and CDR2 YFSETQ. CDR3 bases: TGCGCCAGCAACACCTTTGGACTAGCGGGAGTGGAGACCCAGTACTTC. Translating it yields CASNTFGLAGVETQYF.

The V call is TRBV29-1, the J call TRBJ1-4; no definite D call. Trimming pared 2 bases from V and 6 bases from J, leaving 10 bases between. CDR1 SQVTM and CDR2 ANQGSEA come from the germline V gene. This CDR3 contains 13 residues. The DNA for the CDR3 is TGCAGCGTTGAACCGGGAGGGTATGAAAAACTGTTTTTT. Encoded protein: CSVEPGGYEKLFF. The full variable domain, in which reference TRBV29-1 and TRBJ1-4 provide the parts outside the CDR3, is SAVISQKPSRDICQRGTSLTIQCQVDSQVTMMFWYRQQPGQSLTLIATANQGSEATYESGFVIDKFPISRPNLTFSTLTVSNMSPEDSSIYLCSVEPGGYEKLFFGSGTQLSVL.

This clonotype was picked up one time. This chain uses TRBV2 with TRBJ1-2; D is perhaps TRBD1 (6 bases). The germline gives CDR1 SNHLY, CDR2 FYNNEI. The length of the CDR3 is 14 residues. V lost 4 bases to trimming and J lost 1 base, with 10 bases between them. The CDR3 DNA sequence: TGTGCCAGCAGTGCAGGGGCCCTTAACTATGGCTACACCTTC. As protein: CASSAGALNYGYTF.

The chain links TRBV19 to TRBJ2-3; TRBD1 agrees at 10 bases. The CDR3 is 14 amino acids. Germline loops: CDR1 LNHDA, CDR2 SQIVND (reference sequence). Trimming at V came to 9 bases and at J to 4 bases, leaving 7 bases not matched to a gene. The CDR3 loop is CASSDRGRPDTQYF. The CDR3 DNA reads TGTGCCAGCAGTGACAGGGGGCGACCAGATACGCAGTATTTT.